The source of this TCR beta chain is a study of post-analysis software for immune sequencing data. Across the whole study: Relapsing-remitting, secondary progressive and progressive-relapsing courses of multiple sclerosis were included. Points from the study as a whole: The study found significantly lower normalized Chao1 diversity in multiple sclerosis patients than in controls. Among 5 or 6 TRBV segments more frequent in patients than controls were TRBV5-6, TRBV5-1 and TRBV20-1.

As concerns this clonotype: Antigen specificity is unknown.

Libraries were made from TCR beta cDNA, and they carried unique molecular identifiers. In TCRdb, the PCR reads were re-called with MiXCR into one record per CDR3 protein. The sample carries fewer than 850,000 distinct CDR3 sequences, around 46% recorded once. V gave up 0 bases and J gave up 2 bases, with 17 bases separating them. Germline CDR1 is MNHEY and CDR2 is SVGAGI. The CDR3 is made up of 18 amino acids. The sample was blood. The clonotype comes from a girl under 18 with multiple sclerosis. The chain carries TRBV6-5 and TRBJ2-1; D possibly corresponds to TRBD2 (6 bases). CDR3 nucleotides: TGTGCCAGCAGTTACTCGTTCTCCGGGAGATTACCCTACAATGAGCAGTTCTTC. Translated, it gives CASSYSFSGRLPYNEQFF.